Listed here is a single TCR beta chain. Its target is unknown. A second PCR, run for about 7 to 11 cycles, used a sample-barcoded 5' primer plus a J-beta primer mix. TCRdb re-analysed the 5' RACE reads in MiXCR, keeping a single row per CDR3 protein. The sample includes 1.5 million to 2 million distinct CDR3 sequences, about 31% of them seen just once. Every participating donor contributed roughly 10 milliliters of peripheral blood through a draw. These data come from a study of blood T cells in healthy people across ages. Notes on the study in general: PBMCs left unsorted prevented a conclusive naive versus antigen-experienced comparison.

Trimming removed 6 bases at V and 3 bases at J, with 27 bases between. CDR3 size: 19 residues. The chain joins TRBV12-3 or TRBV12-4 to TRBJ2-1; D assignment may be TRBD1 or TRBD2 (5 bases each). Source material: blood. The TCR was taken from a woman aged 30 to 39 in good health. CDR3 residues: CASRLLGYPGTADYNEQFF. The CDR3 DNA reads TGTGCCAGCAGACTCCTAGGATACCCGGGGACGGCGGACTACAATGAGCAGTTCTTC.